This entry concerns a single T cell receptor beta chain. Its antigen is not known. The data stem from a study of cytomegalovirus exposure and HLA in healthy donors. General study points: Donor immune exposure was known only as CMV serostatus.

This CDR3 has 13 residues. Trimming removed 4 bases from V and 4 bases from J, with 13 bases in between. Germline CDR1 is GTSNPN and CDR2 is SVGIG (reference sequence). In the PCR, 60 Vbeta and 13 Jbeta primers were used. Sequencing was performed with immunoSEQ multiplex PCR; in TCRdb, only in-frame clones are kept and a portion is missing. The sample includes around 59,000 clones, approximately 83% of them seen just once. Sequencing used PBMCs. The V and J genes are TRBV30 and TRBJ2-5; D possibly corresponds to TRBD2 (5 bases). The source of this sequence is a human donor in good health. The DNA for the CDR3 is TGTGCCTGGACTTTTCGAGGGCGAGAGACCCAGTACTTC. This sequence encodes CAWTFRGRETQYF.